A single sample is the source of the 20 T cell receptor beta chains below, sequenced in a study of regulatory T cells in long-lasting Graves disease (dated by TCRdb to the early 2020s). The method was multiplex PCR. Sequenced using an Illumina HiSeq 4000. TCR beta libraries were built with iRepertoire HTBI primers and Arm-PCR amplification of CDR3 regions. TCRdb applied fastp at Q25 and MiXCR to the public reads, then kept only in-frame beta chains. Rows with a matching CDR3 protein are joined into one entry that keeps the most common DNA and genes. The sample table records around 400,000 distinct CDR3 sequences; 15% to 17% of these occur just once. The ten most abundant clones make up about a fifth of the sample. According to the study, the label for this sample's time point signals: newly diagnosed GD, antithyroid drugs for less than 3 months. RNA was extracted from PBMCs in TRIzol for both TCR sequencing and RNA sequencing.

Sequenced here: peripheral blood mononuclear cells (PBMCs), sampled at new diagnosis, from a patient treated with antithyroid drugs. Source of these receptors: a female donor with Graves disease.

This clonotype was found a few times. The chain carries TRBV6-1 and TRBJ2-1; TRBD2 matches at 9 bases. The CDR3 loop spans 16 amino acids. V was clipped by 6 bases and J by 8 bases; unmatched bases: 14. Germline V CDR1 and CDR2: MNHNS, SASEGT. The CDR3 is CASRPSGAPGKDEQFF. The CDR3 DNA is TGTGCCAGCAGGCCTAGCGGGGCCCCCGGAAAGGATGAGCAGTTCTTC.

This clonotype was counted a few times. The genes are TRBV2 and TRBJ2-3, with unresolved D. CDR1 and CDR2 (germline): SNHLY, FYNNEI. V lost 2 bases and J lost 3, with 9 bases in between. CDR3 length: 14 residues. Written as DNA, the CDR3 is TGTGCCAGCAGTGAAATATTGTCGACAGATACGCAGTATTTT. Its translation: CASSEILSTDTQYF.

The sample holds many counts of this clonotype. The chain links TRBV3-1 to TRBJ1-2; weak D call: TRBD1 (6 bases). Germline CDR1 is LGHDT and CDR2 is YNNKEL (reference sequence). The CDR3 loop spans 15 amino acids. V shed 1 base and J shed 4 bases, with 13 bases lying between them. The CDR3 is CASSQVVGQSYGYTF. CDR3 nucleotide sequence: TGTGCCAGCAGCCAAGTAGTTGGACAGAGCTATGGCTACACCTTC.

This clonotype was seen repeatedly, ten times or more. The chain recombines TRBV20-1 with TRBJ2-1; 9 bases align to TRBD1. Germline CDR1 and CDR2: DFQATT and SNEGSKA (reference sequence). The CDR3 covers 12 residues. V lost 8 bases and J lost 5; bases outside the gene matches: 4. In DNA, the CDR3 is TGCAGTTCTGGACAGGGGAACAATGAGCAGTTCTTC. This translates into CSSGQGNNEQFF.

This clonotype was detected only a few times. The CDR3: CASSQPDGQETQYF. CDR3 nucleotide sequence: TGTGCCAGCAGCCAACCCGATGGCCAAGAGACCCAGTACTTC. The V gene is TRBV3-1, the J gene TRBJ2-5, with D unresolved. The CDR3 covers 14 residues. Germline V CDR1 and CDR2: LGHDT, YNNKEL (reference sequence). The V end lost 2 bases, the J end lost 1 base, and 8 bases lay between the germline ends.

The sample holds many counts of this clonotype. The chain joins TRBV6-5 to TRBJ1-2; D may be TRBD1 (5 bases). The germline V and J ends were trimmed by 2 bases and 3 bases, with 7 bases remaining between them. Germline V lookup: CDR1 MNHEY, CDR2 SVGAGI. This CDR3 is 13 amino acids long. The CDR3 DNA reads TGTGCCAGCAGTTACGGGGGAGACTATGGCTACACCTTC. Its translation: CASSYGGDYGYTF.

This clonotype has only a few counts. Being one base from a much bigger clone, this may be a read error. J is TRBJ2-7 and V is TRBV11-2, with 8 positions matching TRBD2. Germline CDR1 reads SGHAT; CDR2 reads FQNNGV. V trimming: 0 bases; J trimming: 11 bases; junction bases outside the gene matches: 9. The CDR3 is 14 amino acids. The CDR3 here is CASSLDQGSGIKYF. The CDR3 coding sequence is TGTGCCAGCAGCTTAGATCAGGGTAGCGGGATTAAGTACTTC. The full variable domain, rest sourced from reference TRBV11-2 and TRBJ2-7, is EAGVAQSPRYKIIEKRQSVAFWCNPISGHATLYWYQQILGQGPKLLIQFQNNGVVDDSQLPKDRFSAERLKGVDSTLKIQPAKLEDSAVYLCASSLDQGSGIKYFGPGTRLTVT.

Concerning this clonotype: Only one base separates this from a far larger clonotype, so it likely reflects a read error. V and J are TRBV6-6 and TRBJ1-1; tentatively, D is TRBD1 (5 bases). This CDR3 has 17 amino acids. Germline CDR1 and CDR2: MNHNY and SVGAGI (reference sequence). CDR3: CASSYSIPPGRNTGAFF. CDR3 nucleotides: TGTGCCAGCAGTTACTCGATCCCTCCAGGGCGAAACACTGGAGCTTTCTTT.

This chain uses TRBV2 with TRBJ1-5, with a possible D match to TRBD1 (6 bases). The CDR3 sequence is 15 residues long. V dropped 2 bases and J dropped 9 bases, with 17 bases sitting between them. Germline V CDR1 and CDR2: SNHLY, FYNNEI. The CDR3 here is CASSEKGVNYGPQHF. The DNA for the CDR3 is TGTGCCAGCAGTGAAAAGGGGGTTAACTATGGGCCCCAGCATTTT. Full variable domain (remainder filled in from reference TRBV2 and TRBJ1-5): EPEVTQTPSHQVTQMGQEVILRCVPISNHLYFYWYRQILGQKVEFLVSFYNNEISEKSEIFDDQFSVERPDGSNFTLKIRSTKLEDSAMYFCASSEKGVNYGPQHFGDGTRLSIL.

This chain joins TRBV7-9 and TRBJ2-5; D call uncertain. Germline CDR1 is SEHNR and CDR2 is FQNEAQ (reference sequence). Deletions cut 1 base from V and 0 bases from J, with 12 bases between. The CDR3 is made up of 16 amino acids. The CDR3, as DNA: TGTGCCAGCAGCTTAGACGTAGGAAGGTACCAAGAGACCCAGTACTTC. It translates to CASSLDVGRYQETQYF.

This clonotype showed up just once. The V gene is TRBV6-1, the J gene TRBJ2-5, with TRBD1 matching 7 bases. The length of the CDR3 is 16 residues. CDR1 and CDR2 from the germline V gene are MNHNS and SASEGT. Trimming at V came to 0 bases and at J to 3 bases, leaving 7 bases not matched to a gene. The CDR3 region is CASSEARRGLEETQYF. The DNA for the CDR3 is TGTGCCAGCAGTGAAGCTCGCAGGGGGTTGGAAGAGACCCAGTACTTC.

This clonotype was picked up many times. The CDR3 loop reads CASSETGIGEKLFF. The CDR3 region has the DNA TGTGCCAGCAGCGAGACAGGGATAGGTGAAAAACTGTTTTTT. The chain combines TRBV9 with TRBJ1-4; the match to TRBD1 covers 7 bases. The length of the CDR3 is 14 residues. Per the germline V gene, CDR1 is SGDLS and CDR2 is YYNGEE. Trimming at V came to 3 bases and at J to 7 bases, leaving 6 bases not matched to a gene.

This clonotype was recorded many times. J is TRBJ2-7 and V is TRBV7-9; D not certain. The CDR3 contains 15 residues. Looked up from germline, CDR1 is SEHNR and CDR2 is FQNEAQ (reference sequence). Trimming took off 0 bases at V and 1 base at J, with 10 bases between the two ends. CDR3 loop: CASSLATRPSYEQYF. Here the CDR3 DNA reads TGTGCCAGCAGCTTAGCGACACGACCATCCTACGAGCAGTACTTC.

This clonotype appeared many times. The chain carries TRBV11-2 and TRBJ1-6; D unclear. The CDR3 runs to 15 residues. CDR1 and CDR2 from the germline V gene are SGHAT and FQNNGV. Trimming shortened V by 4 bases and J by 5 bases, and 12 bases separated the two germline ends. Here the CDR3 reads CASSSWEGNNSPLHF. CDR3 in DNA: TGTGCCAGCAGCTCCTGGGAGGGAAATAATTCACCCCTCCACTTT.

This clonotype has a handful of counts. The chain employs TRBV4-3 and TRBJ2-2, with D perhaps matching TRBD2 (5 bases). V was shortened by 0 bases and J by 0 bases, with 8 bases between the two germline ends. In germline, CDR1 is LGHNA, CDR2 YSLEER. The CDR3 is 16 amino acids. The CDR3, as DNA: TGCGCCAGCAGCCAAGAACCCGGGGCGAACACCGGGGAGCTGTTTTTT. This sequence encodes CASSQEPGANTGELFF.

There are many counts of this clonotype. The genes are TRBV7-9 and TRBJ2-2; D remains ambiguous. The CDR3 is 14 amino acids. V gave up 8 bases and J gave up 6 bases, with 16 bases separating them. Germline-derived CDR1 and CDR2 are SEHNR and FQNEAQ (reference sequence). CDR3 loop: CASGDKMRPGELFF. The CDR3, as DNA: TGTGCCAGCGGTGACAAGATGAGACCCGGGGAGCTGTTTTTT.

In its sample, this clonotype was seen many times. J is TRBJ1-1 and V is TRBV12-3 or TRBV12-4, with D possibly matching TRBD1 (5 bases). This CDR3 region has 13 residues. Trimming left V 4 bases short and J 4 bases short, with 10 bases between. CDR3 nucleotides: TGTGCCAGCAGTTCAGGGTTGGCCACTGAAGCTTTCTTT. Its translation is CASSSGLATEAFF.

Ten or more counts support this clonotype. This chain connects TRBV20-1 to TRBJ2-5; D possibly corresponds to TRBD2 (6 bases). Trimming pared 5 bases from V and 4 bases from J, leaving 20 bases between. The CDR3 sequence is 15 residues long. The germline gives CDR1 DFQATT, CDR2 SNEGSKA (reference sequence). The CDR3 reads CSAGMRLTGVETQYF. The CDR3 nucleotides are TGCAGTGCTGGGATGCGTTTGACGGGAGTAGAGACCCAGTACTTC.

This clonotype was observed many times. V gene TRBV3-1 combines with J gene TRBJ2-1, with D perhaps matching TRBD2 (6 bases). Germline assignment: CDR1 LGHDT and CDR2 YNNKEL (reference sequence). Trimming took off 0 bases at V and 6 bases at J, with 18 bases between the two ends. The CDR3 sequence is 17 residues long. Written as DNA, the CDR3 is TGTGCCAGCAGCCAAGACCTATGGGGGGATAGGGGCAATGAGCAGTTCTTC. It translates to CASSQDLWGDRGNEQFF.

In its sample, this clonotype was seen many times. The chain is built from TRBV18 and TRBJ2-1, with no clear D. V lost 5 bases and J lost 6, with 8 bases in between. The CDR3 sequence is 12 residues long. Per germline, CDR1 KGHSH and CDR2 LQKENI. The CDR3 region has the DNA TGTGCCAGCTCAAGATTGATCAATGAGCAGTTCTTC. As protein: CASSRLINEQFF.